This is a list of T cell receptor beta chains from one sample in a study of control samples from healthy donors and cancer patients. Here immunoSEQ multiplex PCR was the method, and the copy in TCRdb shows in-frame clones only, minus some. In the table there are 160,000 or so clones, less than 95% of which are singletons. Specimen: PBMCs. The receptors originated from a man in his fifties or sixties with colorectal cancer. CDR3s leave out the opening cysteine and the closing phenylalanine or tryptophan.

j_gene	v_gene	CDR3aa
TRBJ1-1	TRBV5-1	ASSLAPTGQNTEAF
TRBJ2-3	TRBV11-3	ASSLGTGGVTDTQY
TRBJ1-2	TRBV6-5	ASRVTGHYGYT
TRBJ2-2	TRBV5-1	ASSSGHTGNTGELF
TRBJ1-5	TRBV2	ASTDRDPNQPQH
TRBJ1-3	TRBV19	ASSLQGTGNTIY
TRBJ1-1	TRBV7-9	ASSLGHSNTEAF
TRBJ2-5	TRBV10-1	ASSETGTSGGACETQY
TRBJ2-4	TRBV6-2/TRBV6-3	ASSYSLANDIQY
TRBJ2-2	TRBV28	ASSPIRDTGELF
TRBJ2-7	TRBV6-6	ASSYEEQY
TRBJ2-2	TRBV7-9	ASTPPGRGENTGELF
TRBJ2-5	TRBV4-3	ASSPVRGVETQY
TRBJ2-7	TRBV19	ASSIADRNSYEQY
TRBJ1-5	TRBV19	ASSPGGDQPQH
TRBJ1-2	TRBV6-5	ASRRRQSGYT
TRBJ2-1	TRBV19	ASSIGLGGGYNEQF
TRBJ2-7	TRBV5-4	ASSNGTYEQY
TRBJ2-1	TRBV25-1	ASRGTNEQF
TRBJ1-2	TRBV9	ASSEKGPTYGYT